The T cell receptor (beta chain) under discussion was sequenced for a study of cytomegalovirus exposure and HLA in healthy donors. Germline V gene data show CDR1 as SGHRS and CDR2 as YFSETQ. Trimming cost V 2 bases and J 8 bases; bases outside gene matches: 5. The CDR3 loop spans 14 amino acids. About this clone itself: Its specificity is not known.

Study-level findings and limits: The only immune exposure information that was available was CMV serostatus. In a later analysis, HLA-associated TCR beta chains were more clonally expanded than equally common others.

Primers included in the PCR were 60 Vbeta and 13 Jbeta primers. Per the authors' pipeline: In a later analysis, of tens of millions of unique beta chains, about 10 million appeared in at least two donors. Produced via immunoSEQ multiplex PCR; TCRdb's table is partial and in-frame only. Clone size and V and J calls were adopted from that table, with D and trimming inferred from the DNA. The data hold 130,000 or so clones, with 74% observed a single time. Sequencing was carried out using PBMCs. The chain combines TRBV5-1 with TRBJ2-2, with 8 bases that match TRBD2. The clonotype comes from a man aged 40-55 years in good health and CMV-seropositive. CDR3 DNA sequence: TGCGCCAGCAGCTTTACTAGCGGAGTGGGGGAGCTGTTTTTT. This codes for CASSFTSGVGELFF.